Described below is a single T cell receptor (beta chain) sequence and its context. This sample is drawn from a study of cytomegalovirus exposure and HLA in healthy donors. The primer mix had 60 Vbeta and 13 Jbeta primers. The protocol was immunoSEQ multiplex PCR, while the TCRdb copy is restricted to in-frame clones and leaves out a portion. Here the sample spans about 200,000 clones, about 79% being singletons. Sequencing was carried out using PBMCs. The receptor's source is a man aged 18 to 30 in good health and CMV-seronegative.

The CDR3 DNA reads as TGTGCCAGCAGCGTAGGGCAGATTAATTCACCCCTCCACTTT. Amino acid sequence: CASSVGQINSPLHF. This rearrangement joins TRBV9 to TRBJ1-6; D gene ambiguous. This CDR3 contains 14 residues. The germline V and J ends were trimmed by 0 bases and 6 bases, with 7 bases remaining between them. The V gene's germline CDR1 is SGDLS and CDR2 YYNGEE.